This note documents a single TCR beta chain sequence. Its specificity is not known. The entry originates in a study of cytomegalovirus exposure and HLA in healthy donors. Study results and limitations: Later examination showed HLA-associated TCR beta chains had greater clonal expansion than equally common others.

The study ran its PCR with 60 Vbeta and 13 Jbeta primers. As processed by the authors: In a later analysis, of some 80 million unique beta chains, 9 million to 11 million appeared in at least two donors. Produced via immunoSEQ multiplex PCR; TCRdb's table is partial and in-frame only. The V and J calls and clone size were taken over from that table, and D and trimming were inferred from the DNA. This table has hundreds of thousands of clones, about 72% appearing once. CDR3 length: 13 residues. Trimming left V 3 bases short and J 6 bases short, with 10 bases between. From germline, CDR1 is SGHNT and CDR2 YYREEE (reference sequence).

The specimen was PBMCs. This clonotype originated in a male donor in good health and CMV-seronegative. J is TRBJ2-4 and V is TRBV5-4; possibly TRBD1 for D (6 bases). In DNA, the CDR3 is TGTGCCAGCAGCTCGGACAGAGCAAACATTCAGTACTTC. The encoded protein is CASSSDRANIQYF.